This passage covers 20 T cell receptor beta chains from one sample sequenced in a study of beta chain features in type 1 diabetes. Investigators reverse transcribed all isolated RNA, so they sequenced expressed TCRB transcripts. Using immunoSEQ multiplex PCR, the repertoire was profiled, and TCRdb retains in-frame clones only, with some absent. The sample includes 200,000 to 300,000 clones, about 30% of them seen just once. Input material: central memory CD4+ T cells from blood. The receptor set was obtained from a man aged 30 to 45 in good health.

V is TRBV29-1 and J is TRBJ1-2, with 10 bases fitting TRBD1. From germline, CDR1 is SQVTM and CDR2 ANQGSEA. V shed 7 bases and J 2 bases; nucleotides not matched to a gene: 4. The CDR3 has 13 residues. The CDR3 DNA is TGCAGCGCAGGGACAGGGGTAAACTATGGCTACACCTTC. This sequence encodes CSAGTGVNYGYTF.

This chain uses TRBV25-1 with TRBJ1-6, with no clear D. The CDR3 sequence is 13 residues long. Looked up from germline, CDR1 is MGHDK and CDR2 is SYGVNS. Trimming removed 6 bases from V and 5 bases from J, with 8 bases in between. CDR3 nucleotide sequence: TGTGCCAGCAGAATCATGGATAATTCACCCCTCCACTTT. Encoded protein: CASRIMDNSPLHF. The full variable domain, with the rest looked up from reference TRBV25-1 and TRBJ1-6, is EADIYQTPRYLVIGTGKKITLECSQTMGHDKMYWYQQDPGMELHLIHYSYGVNSTEKGDLSSESTVSRIRTEHFPLTLESARPSHTSQYLCASRIMDNSPLHFGNGTRLTVT.

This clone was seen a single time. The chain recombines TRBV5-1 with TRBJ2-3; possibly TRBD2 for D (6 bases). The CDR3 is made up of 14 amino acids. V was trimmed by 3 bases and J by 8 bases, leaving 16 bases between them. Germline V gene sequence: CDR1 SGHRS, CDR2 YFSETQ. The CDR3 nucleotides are TGCGCCAGCAGCTCGGGAGAACTTGCGGGTACGCAGTATTTT. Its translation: CASSSGELAGTQYF.

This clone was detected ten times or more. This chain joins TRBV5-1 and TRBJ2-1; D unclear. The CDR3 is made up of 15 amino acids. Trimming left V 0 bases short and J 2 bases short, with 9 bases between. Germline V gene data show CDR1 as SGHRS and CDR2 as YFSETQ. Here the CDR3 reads CASSLERVAYNEQFF. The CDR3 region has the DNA TGCGCCAGCAGCTTGGAAAGGGTGGCCTACAATGAGCAGTTCTTC. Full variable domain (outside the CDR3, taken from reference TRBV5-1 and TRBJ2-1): KAGVTQTPRYLIKTRGQQVTLSCSPISGHRSVSWYQQTPGQGLQFLFEYFSETQRNKGNFPGRFSGRQFSNSRSEMNVSTLELGDSALYLCASSLERVAYNEQFFGPGTRLTVL.

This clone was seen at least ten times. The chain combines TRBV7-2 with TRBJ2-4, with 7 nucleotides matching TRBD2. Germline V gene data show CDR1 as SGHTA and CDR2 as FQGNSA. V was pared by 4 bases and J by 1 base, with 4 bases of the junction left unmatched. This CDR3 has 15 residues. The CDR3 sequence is CASSSTGGAKNIQYF. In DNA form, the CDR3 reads TGTGCCAGCAGCTCCACCGGGGGGGCCAAAAACATTCAGTACTTC.

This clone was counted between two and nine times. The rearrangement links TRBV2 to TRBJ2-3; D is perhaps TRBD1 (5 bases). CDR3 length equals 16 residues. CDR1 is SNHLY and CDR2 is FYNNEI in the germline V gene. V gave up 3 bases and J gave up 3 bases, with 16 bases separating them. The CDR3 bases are TGTGCCAGCAGTGATCTAGGGGCTCGGCCTACAGATACGCAGTATTTT. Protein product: CASSDLGARPTDTQYF. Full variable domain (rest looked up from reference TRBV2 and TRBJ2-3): EPEVTQTPSHQVTQMGQEVILRCVPISNHLYFYWYRQILGQKVEFLVSFYNNEISEKSEIFDDQFSVERPDGSNFTLKIRSTKLEDSAMYFCASSDLGARPTDTQYFGPGTRLTVL.

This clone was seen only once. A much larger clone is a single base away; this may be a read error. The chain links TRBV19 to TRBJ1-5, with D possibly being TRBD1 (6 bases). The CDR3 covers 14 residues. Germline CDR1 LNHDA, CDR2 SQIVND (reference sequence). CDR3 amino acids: CASTHQQGKQPQHF. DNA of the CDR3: TGTGCCAGTACCCATCAACAGGGCAAGCAGCCCCAGCATTTT.

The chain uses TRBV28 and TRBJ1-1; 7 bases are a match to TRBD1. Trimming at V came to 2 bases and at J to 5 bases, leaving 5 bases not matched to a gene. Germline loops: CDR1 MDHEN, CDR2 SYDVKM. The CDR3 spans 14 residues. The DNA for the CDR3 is TGTGCCAGCAGTTTACCGAACAGGGGAACTGAAGCTTTCTTT. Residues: CASSLPNRGTEAFF.

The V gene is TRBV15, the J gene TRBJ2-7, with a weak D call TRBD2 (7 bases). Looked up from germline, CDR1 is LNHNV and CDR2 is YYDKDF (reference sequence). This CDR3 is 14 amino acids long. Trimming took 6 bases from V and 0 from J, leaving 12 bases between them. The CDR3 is CATSRGGTSYEQYF. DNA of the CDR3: TGTGCCACCAGTAGGGGGGGGACCTCCTACGAGCAGTACTTC. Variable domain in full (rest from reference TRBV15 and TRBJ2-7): DAMVIQNPRYQVTQFGKPVTLSCSQTLNHNVMYWYQQKSSQAPKLLFHYYDKDFNNEADTPDNFQSRRPNTSFCFLDIRSPGLGDTAMYLCATSRGGTSYEQYFGPGTRLTVT.

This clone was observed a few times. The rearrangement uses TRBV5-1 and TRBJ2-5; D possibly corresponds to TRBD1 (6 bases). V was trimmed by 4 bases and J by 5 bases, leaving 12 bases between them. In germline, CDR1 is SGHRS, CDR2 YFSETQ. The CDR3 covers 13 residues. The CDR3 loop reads CASSAGTLETQYF. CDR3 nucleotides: TGCGCCAGCAGCGCCGGGACACTTGAGACCCAGTACTTC.

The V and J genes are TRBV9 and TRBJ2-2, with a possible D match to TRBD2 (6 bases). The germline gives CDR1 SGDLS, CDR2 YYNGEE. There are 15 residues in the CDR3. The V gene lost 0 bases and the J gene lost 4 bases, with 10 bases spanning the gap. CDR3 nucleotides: TGTGCCAGCAGCGTAGGAAGCGGGTTCACCGGGGAGCTGTTTTTT. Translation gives CASSVGSGFTGELFF.

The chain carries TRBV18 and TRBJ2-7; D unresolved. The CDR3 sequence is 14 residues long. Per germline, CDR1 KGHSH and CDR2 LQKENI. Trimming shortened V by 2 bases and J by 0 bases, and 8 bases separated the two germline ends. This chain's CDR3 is CASSPETGSYEQYF. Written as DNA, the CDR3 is TGTGCCAGCTCACCAGAAACGGGCTCCTACGAGCAGTACTTC.

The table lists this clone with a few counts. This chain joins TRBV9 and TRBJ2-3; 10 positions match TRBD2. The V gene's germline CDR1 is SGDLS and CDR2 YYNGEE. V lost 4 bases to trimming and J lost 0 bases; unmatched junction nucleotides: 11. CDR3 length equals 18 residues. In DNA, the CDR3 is TGTGCCAGCAGCCGGAGCGGGAGGGCCCTCGGTAGCACAGATACGCAGTATTTT. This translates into CASSRSGRALGSTDTQYF.

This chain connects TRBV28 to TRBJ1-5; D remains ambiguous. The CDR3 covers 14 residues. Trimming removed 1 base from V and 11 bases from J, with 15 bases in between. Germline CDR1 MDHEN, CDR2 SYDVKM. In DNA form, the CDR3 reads TGTGCCAGCAGTTTATCGTTTCCCCAGAGGTCCCAGCATTTT. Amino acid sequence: CASSLSFPQRSQHF.

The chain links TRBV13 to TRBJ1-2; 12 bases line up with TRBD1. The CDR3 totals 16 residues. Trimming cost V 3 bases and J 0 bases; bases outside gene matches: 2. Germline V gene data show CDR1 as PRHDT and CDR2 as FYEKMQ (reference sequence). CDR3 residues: CASSLGQGASNYGYTF. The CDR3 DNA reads TGTGCCAGCAGCTTGGGACAGGGGGCCTCTAACTATGGCTACACCTTC.

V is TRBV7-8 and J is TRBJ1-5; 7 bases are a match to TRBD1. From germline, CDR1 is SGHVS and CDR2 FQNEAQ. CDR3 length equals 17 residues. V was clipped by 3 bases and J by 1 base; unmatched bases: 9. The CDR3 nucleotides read TGTGCCAGCAGCTTCGCCGCGGGACAGTGGAGCAATCAGCCCCAGCATTTT. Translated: CASSFAAGQWSNQPQHF. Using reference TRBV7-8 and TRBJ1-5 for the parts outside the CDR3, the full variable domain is GAGVSQSPRYKVAKRGQDVALRCDPISGHVSLFWYQQALGQGPEFLTYFQNEAQLDKSGLPSDRFFAERPEGSVSTLKIQRTQQEDSAVYLCASSFAAGQWSNQPQHFGDGTRLSIL.

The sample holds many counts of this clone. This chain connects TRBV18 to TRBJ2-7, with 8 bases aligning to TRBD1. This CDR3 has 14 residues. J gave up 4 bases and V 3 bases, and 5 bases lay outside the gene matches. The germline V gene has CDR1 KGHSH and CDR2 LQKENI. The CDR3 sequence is CASSPSGGAYEQYF. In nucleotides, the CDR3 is TGTGCCAGCTCACCTTCAGGGGGCGCGTACGAGCAGTACTTC.

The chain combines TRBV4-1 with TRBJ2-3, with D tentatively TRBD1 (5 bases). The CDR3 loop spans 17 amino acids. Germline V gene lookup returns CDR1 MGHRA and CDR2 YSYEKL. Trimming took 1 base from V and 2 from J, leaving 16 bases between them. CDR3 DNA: TGCGCCAGCAGCCAAGGGCGGCAGGCGACAGTCACAGATACGCAGTATTTT. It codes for CASSQGRQATVTDTQYF.

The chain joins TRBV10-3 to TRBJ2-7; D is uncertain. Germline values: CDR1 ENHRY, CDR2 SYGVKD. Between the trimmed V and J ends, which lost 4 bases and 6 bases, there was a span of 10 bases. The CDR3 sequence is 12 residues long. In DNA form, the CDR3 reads TGTGCCATCAGTGGATCAGGATCCGAGCAGTACTTC. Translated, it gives CAISGSGSEQYF.

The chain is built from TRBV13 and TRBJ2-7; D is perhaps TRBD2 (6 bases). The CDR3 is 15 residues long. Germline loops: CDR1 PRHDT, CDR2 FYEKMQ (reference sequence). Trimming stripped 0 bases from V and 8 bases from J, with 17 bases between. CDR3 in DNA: TGTGCCAGCAGCTTAGGCCGGGATAGCGGTTACCAGCAGTACTTC. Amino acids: CASSLGRDSGYQQYF.